This is a list of T cell receptor beta chains from one sample in a study of T-cell reconstitution after alpha-beta-depleted transplantation in children. TCRdb re-analysed the PCR reads in MiXCR, keeping a single row per CDR3 protein. The sample lists 350,000 to 400,000 distinct CDR3 sequences, about a fifth occurring once. The source was PBMCs from the stem cell graft donor, collected from the stem cell graft. These receptors originate from a human donor who donated a stem cell graft to a child with acute myeloid leukemia. CDR3s include the opening cysteine and the closing phenylalanine or tryptophan. A D gene is named only where the DNA matches it firmly.

TRBD1	TRBV7-2	TRBJ2-5	CASSPQTGGGETQYF
TRBD2	TRBV20-1	TRBJ2-7	CCARTSGRLPYEQYF
TRBD1	TRBV6-6	TRBJ2-7	CATLKDRGYEQYF
TRBD2	TRBV20-1	TRBJ2-7	CSASVTSGAYEQYF
-	TRBV12-3/TRBV12-4	TRBJ2-7	CASSFSTDHTHEQYF
-	TRBV29-1	TRBJ2-5	CSVELPPSSKETQYF
TRBD2	TRBV7-2	TRBJ2-7	CASSLKAGVLYEQYF
-	TRBV9	TRBJ2-7	CASSVSQGFDEQYF
TRBD2	TRBV7-2	TRBJ2-1	CASSLERREFDEQFF
-	TRBV24-1	TRBJ2-5	CATSDLQARTQYF
-	TRBV7-9	TRBJ1-1	CASSLSSGAYEAFF
TRBD1	TRBV29-1	TRBJ1-2	CSVDRTGANYGYTF
TRBD2	TRBV29-1	TRBJ2-1	CSVKRGSGVNEQFF
-	TRBV20-1	TRBJ2-5	CSALHGSEETQYF
TRBD2	TRBV12-3/TRBV12-4	TRBJ2-2	CASKLAGGRELFF
-	TRBV5-1	TRBJ2-6	CASSTLKGRIFSGANVLTF
-	TRBV5-1	TRBJ2-3	CASSLGEFTDTQYF
-	TRBV7-9	TRBJ1-4	CASSLRGLREKLFF
-	TRBV2	TRBJ1-1	CASSVDPVEDTEAFF
-	TRBV6-5	TRBJ2-6	CASSSRRPSGANVLTF
TRBD1	TRBV6-5	TRBJ2-7	CASSSLGQGPIYEQYF
TRBD1	TRBV4-1	TRBJ1-5	CASSTGDSNQPQHF
TRBD2	TRBV20-1	TRBJ2-3	CSANPLAGGTDTQYF
-	TRBV6-1	TRBJ2-1	CASSVSGVVFYEQFF
TRBD2	TRBV19	TRBJ2-5	CASSIASGGPETQYF
-	TRBV5-1	TRBJ2-4	CASSLGGIQYF
-	TRBV12-3/TRBV12-4	TRBJ1-6	CASSGNSPLHF
TRBD2	TRBV10-3	TRBJ2-7	CAISPTSGSFAYEQYF
TRBD2	TRBV7-9	TRBJ2-1	CASRMGLAGEDEQFF
TRBD1	TRBV6-5	TRBJ1-2	CASSYEGQRYYGYTF
-	TRBV3-1	TRBJ2-3	CASSQERVAQKGADTQYF
-	TRBV5-6	TRBJ1-1	CASRKMYRSKNTEAFF
-	TRBV27	TRBJ2-3	CASRITLVTDTQYF
-	TRBV7-2	TRBJ1-6	CASSSLSNSPLHF
TRBD2	TRBV20-1	TRBJ2-1	CSARDSGRSSIEQFF
-	TRBV20-1	TRBJ1-5	CSVLTAAGFGNQPQHF
-	TRBV15	TRBJ1-1	CATSGHRAGGTEAFF
-	TRBV20-1	TRBJ2-2	CSARDKAALATGELFF
-	TRBV29-1	TRBJ2-7	CSVVRSPYEQYF
TRBD2	TRBV11-3	TRBJ2-1	CASTAGNNEQFF
-	TRBV11-2	TRBJ2-4	CASSLDIKKSGNIQYF
-	TRBV20-1	TRBJ1-2	CSARSGEQYNYGYTF
TRBD1	TRBV15	TRBJ2-1	CATSARQGDYNEQFF
TRBD1	TRBV12-3/TRBV12-4	TRBJ1-4	CASSLFREGGEKLFF